These 22 T cell receptor beta chains were all obtained from the same sample, sequenced in a study of beta chain features in type 1 diabetes. Whole-study results and caveats: Across all four CD4+ subsets, people with type 1 diabetes showed modestly shorter TCRB CDR3s.

For these TCRs, the target antigens are not known. Sequenced material consisted of expressed TCRB transcripts (all of the isolated RNA was reverse transcribed). Measured with immunoSEQ multiplex PCR; TCRdb has only the in-frame clones, and not every one. Found here are 300,000 to 350,000 clones, around 9.3% of them singletons; the top ten hold more than 0.8%. The specimen was central memory CD4+ T cells from blood. These receptors were collected from a man aged 25 to 40 with type 1 diabetes.

The rearrangement links TRBV28 to TRBJ1-5; D remains ambiguous. This CDR3 contains 15 residues. The V end lost 7 bases, the J end lost 0 bases, and 13 bases lay between the germline ends. Germline V gene sequence: CDR1 MDHEN, CDR2 SYDVKM. The CDR3 loop is CASTRPTYSNQPQHF. The CDR3 nucleotides read TGTGCCAGCACCCGACCGACCTATAGCAATCAGCCCCAGCATTTT.

This clone was observed a handful of times. The chain employs TRBV7-9 and TRBJ1-1; D is ambiguous. The CDR3 loop spans 14 amino acids. V lost 1 base and J 1 base, leaving 7 bases between the germline ends. Germline lookup yields CDR1 SEHNR and CDR2 FQNEAQ (reference sequence). The CDR3 loop is CASSLESQNTEAFF. The CDR3, as DNA: TGTGCCAGCAGCTTAGAGTCCCAGAACACTGAAGCTTTCTTT. Variable domain in full (rest from reference TRBV7-9 and TRBJ1-1): DTGVSQNPRHKITKRGQNVTFRCDPISEHNRLYWYRQTLGQGPEFLTYFQNEAQLEKSRLLSDRFSAERPKGSFSTLEIQRTEQGDSAMYLCASSLESQNTEAFFGQGTRLTVV.

This clone has ten or more counts. This chain links TRBV2 with TRBJ2-5, with 11 bases matching TRBD2. From germline, CDR1 is SNHLY and CDR2 FYNNEI. CDR3 length equals 15 residues. Trimming cost V 8 bases and J 4 bases; bases outside gene matches: 9. The CDR3 region has the DNA TGTGCCAGCTATTTAGCGGGGGGGCCTACAGAGACCCAGTACTTC. It encodes CASYLAGGPTETQYF. Filled out from reference TRBV2 and TRBJ2-5, the complete variable domain reads EPEVTQTPSHQVTQMGQEVILRCVPISNHLYFYWYRQILGQKVEFLVSFYNNEISEKSEIFDDQFSVERPDGSNFTLKIRSTKLEDSAMYFCASYLAGGPTETQYFGPGTRLLVL.

The table lists this clone with a few counts. V usage is TRBV5-1 and J usage is TRBJ2-3; D call uncertain. Trimming left V 4 bases short and J 6 bases short, with 15 bases between. The CDR3 contains 14 residues. Germline V lookup: CDR1 SGHRS, CDR2 YFSETQ. CDR3 sequence: CASSLGPQKDTQYF. The CDR3 DNA reads TGCGCCAGCAGCCTTGGACCTCAGAAGGATACGCAGTATTTT.

In its sample, this clone was seen a few times. The chain recombines TRBV5-8 with TRBJ1-1; the D gene is possibly TRBD1 (5 bases). From germline, CDR1 is SGHTS and CDR2 YDEGEE. Trimming stripped 5 bases from V and 1 base from J, with 18 bases between. The CDR3 consists of 16 residues. The CDR3 nucleotides are TGTGCCAGCAGGAAGTTCAGGGCCAGTAGGAACACTGAAGCTTTCTTT. The encoded protein is CASRKFRASRNTEAFF.

This clone came up many times. The V gene is TRBV7-2, the J gene TRBJ1-5; D uncertain. V lost 5 bases and J lost 5, with 7 bases in between. The CDR3 covers 12 residues. Germline CDR1 and CDR2: SGHTA and FQGNSA. The CDR3 loop reads CASSPHDQPQHF. The CDR3 bases are TGTGCCAGCAGCCCTCACGATCAGCCCCAGCATTTT.

CDR3 sequence: CASSQDLDLEAFF. The CDR3 DNA is TGTGCCAGCAGCCAAGATCTCGACCTTGAAGCTTTCTTT. The rearrangement joins TRBV14 to TRBJ1-1; D unresolved. The germline V and J ends were trimmed by 0 bases and 7 bases, with 9 bases remaining between them. Germline V gives CDR1 SGHDN, CDR2 FVKESK. The CDR3 consists of 13 residues.

V gene TRBV7-8 combines with J gene TRBJ2-7; 10 positions agree with TRBD1. V lost 5 bases to trimming and J lost 3 bases; unmatched junction nucleotides: 4. Germline V gene data show CDR1 as SGHVS and CDR2 as FQNEAQ. This CDR3 has 14 amino acids. The CDR3 sequence: CASSKTGGYYEQYF. The CDR3 bases are TGTGCCAGCAGCAAGACAGGGGGCTACTACGAGCAGTACTTC.

There are a few counts of this clone. The CDR3 protein is CASSRVQGTYEQYF. DNA of the CDR3: TGTGCCAGCAGCCGTGTACAGGGTACCTACGAGCAGTACTTC. The V call is TRBV7-2, the J call TRBJ2-7; maybe TRBD1 (6 bases). Trimming stripped 5 bases from V and 2 bases from J, with 13 bases between. The germline CDR1 and CDR2 sequences are SGHTA and FQGNSA. This CDR3 is built from 14 residues.

This clone was observed a few times. The J gene is TRBJ2-2, the V gene TRBV23-1; TRBD1 matches 8 bases. TRBV23-1 is placed among ORFs of uncertain function. This CDR3 region has 15 residues. J gave up 7 bases and V 2 bases, and 6 bases lay outside the gene matches. CDR3 loop: CASSQRDRIGGELFF. CDR3 DNA: TGCGCCAGCAGTCAACGGGACAGGATTGGCGGGGAGCTGTTTTTT.

This clone was recorded many times. The chain couples TRBV7-2 to TRBJ2-1; maybe TRBD2 (6 bases). In germline, CDR1 is SGHTA, CDR2 FQGNSA. With 4 bases removed from V and 8 bases from J, the gap between germline ends came to 12 bases. The CDR3 spans 13 residues. CDR3 nucleotides: TGTGCCAGCAGCTCCTCCGCGGGGCATGAGCAGTTCTTC. Translating gives CASSSSAGHEQFF.

The chain's CDR3 is CASSSRDNGEQYF. CDR3 nucleotide sequence: TGTGCCAGCAGCTCCCGGGACAACGGTGAGCAGTACTTC. V usage is TRBV11-3 and J usage is TRBJ2-7, with a possible D match to TRBD1 (6 bases). CDR1 is SGHNT, CDR2 YENEEA, per germline. This CDR3 has 13 residues. V shed 4 bases and J shed 7 bases, with 14 bases lying between them.

This clone was picked up many times. This chain connects TRBV23-1 to TRBJ2-7; D perhaps matches TRBD2 (6 bases). Being an ORF, TRBV23-1 has a function that is uncertain. The CDR3 length is 14 residues. V was shortened by 4 bases and J by 6 bases, with 16 bases between the two germline ends. This chain's CDR3 is CASSRQGLPREQYF. In DNA, the CDR3 is TGCGCCAGCAGTCGGCAGGGACTGCCTCGCGAGCAGTACTTC.

The rearrangement links TRBV11-3 to TRBJ2-7; TRBD2 is a possible D gene (6 bases). V lost 5 bases and J lost 3, with 11 bases in between. The CDR3 covers 13 residues. The germline CDR1 and CDR2 sequences are SGHNT and YENEEA. The CDR3 nucleotides read TGTGCCAGCAGCCCGGGGGAAGACTACGAGCAGTACTTC. Translated, it gives CASSPGEDYEQYF.

The V call is TRBV21-1, the J call TRBJ1-2; TRBD1, as called in the table, went unchecked against the DNA. TRBV21-1 has pseudogene status. The CDR3 covers 15 residues. CDR3 protein: CASSKLDRGFAGYTF. In nucleotides, the CDR3 is TGTGCCAGCAGCAAACTCGACAGGGGATTTGCGGGCTACACCTTC.

This clone was observed a handful of times. V and J are TRBV5-1 and TRBJ2-7; tentatively, D is TRBD1 (7 bases). The CDR3 consists of 15 residues. Germline V CDR1 and CDR2: SGHRS, YFSETQ. Trimming cost V 4 bases and J 5 bases, with 19 bases left between them. This CDR3 reads CASSITGDSLDEQYF. The CDR3 DNA reads as TGCGCCAGCAGCATTACAGGGGACTCTCTGGACGAGCAGTACTTC.

This clone was detected a few times. The same CDR3 can be traced to other DNA sequences in this sample. The rearrangement joins TRBV4-1 to TRBJ2-5, with D tentatively TRBD2 (5 bases). CDR1 and CDR2 from the germline V gene are MGHRA and YSYEKL. The V end lost 1 base, the J end lost 5 bases, and 17 bases lay between the germline ends. CDR3 size: 16 residues. CDR3 sequence (DNA): TGCGCCAGCAGCCAAGGAGGGTTGAGGGTAGGGGAGACCCAGTACTTC. Protein product: CASSQGGLRVGETQYF.

The chain combines TRBV5-1 with TRBJ1-1, with unresolved D. The germline CDR1 and CDR2 sequences are SGHRS and YFSETQ. The ends were cut back, 0 bases at V and 3 bases at J, with 9 bases in the middle. CDR3 length: 14 residues. In nucleotides, the CDR3 is TGCGCCAGCAGCTTGGGTCGGGTAGACACTGAAGCTTTCTTT. Protein sequence: CASSLGRVDTEAFF.

This clone showed up many times. Here the CDR3 reads CASSSDGGRLTQYF. The DNA of the CDR3 is TGTGCCAGCAGCTCGGACGGCGGAAGACTGACCCAGTACTTC. The chain carries TRBV28 and TRBJ2-5; D is unresolved. The CDR3 consists of 14 residues. Germline V gene data show CDR1 as MDHEN and CDR2 as SYDVKM. V lost 6 bases, J lost 7 bases, and 18 bases lay in between.

This clone was counted only a few times. CDR3 sequence (DNA): TGTGCCTGGAGTGTCCGGAGGGCAACTGAAGCTTTCTTT. Translation gives CAWSVRRATEAFF. The chain couples TRBV30 to TRBJ1-1, with D hard to call. Germline values: CDR1 GTSNPN, CDR2 SVGIG (reference sequence). This CDR3 is 13 amino acids long. The ends were cut back, 0 bases at V and 5 bases at J, with 10 bases in the middle. Supplemented by reference TRBV30 and TRBJ1-1, the full variable domain reads SQTIHQWPATLVQPVGSPLSLECTVEGTSNPNLYWYRQAAGRGLQLLFYSVGIGQISSEVPQNLSASRPQDRQFILSSKKLLLSDSGFYLCAWSVRRATEAFFGQGTRLTVV.

Only a few counts were recorded for this clone. The chain is built from TRBV7-2 and TRBJ2-5; no definite D call. The CDR3 consists of 14 residues. The germline gives CDR1 SGHTA, CDR2 FQGNSA. V dropped 5 bases and J dropped 5 bases, with 15 bases sitting between them. The DNA for the CDR3 is TGTGCCAGCAGCCCGGACCGTTGGGCCGAGACCCAGTACTTC. Translation gives CASSPDRWAETQYF.

This clone was counted between two and nine times. V gene TRBV2 combines with J gene TRBJ2-4, with 7 bases fitting TRBD1. V was pared by 2 bases and J by 3 bases, with 4 bases of the junction left unmatched. The CDR3 has 15 amino acids. Per germline, CDR1 SNHLY and CDR2 FYNNEI. CDR3 amino acids: CASSEKGAGKNIQYF. CDR3 nucleotides: TGTGCCAGCAGTGAAAAGGGGGCCGGCAAAAACATTCAGTACTTC. Complete variable domain (other parts from reference TRBV2 and TRBJ2-4): EPEVTQTPSHQVTQMGQEVILRCVPISNHLYFYWYRQILGQKVEFLVSFYNNEISEKSEIFDDQFSVERPDGSNFTLKIRSTKLEDSAMYFCASSEKGAGKNIQYFGAGTRLSVL.